This T cell receptor (beta chain) emerged from a study of metastatic and nonmetastatic thyroid tumors. The CDR3 has 13 amino acids. Germline V lookup: CDR1 DFQATT, CDR2 SNEGSKA (reference sequence). V lost 7 bases and J 4 bases, leaving 16 bases between the germline ends. TCRdb re-called the PCR reads with MiXCR. The sample shows about 11,000 clones, 25% to 30% of them seen only once. Thyroid surgery had not been preceded by any treatment in any patient. V and J are TRBV20-1 and TRBJ1-2, with TRBD1 as a possible D gene (5 bases). The TCR comes from a female donor with papillary thyroid cancer or a benign thyroid nodule (not recorded which). Some clones in this sample may be carry-over from other donors' samples. The sequenced sample consisted of tumor tissue. This chain's CDR3 is CSVRRPDTYGYTF. The CDR3 nucleotides read TGCAGTGTTAGGAGGCCGGACACCTATGGCTACACCTTC.